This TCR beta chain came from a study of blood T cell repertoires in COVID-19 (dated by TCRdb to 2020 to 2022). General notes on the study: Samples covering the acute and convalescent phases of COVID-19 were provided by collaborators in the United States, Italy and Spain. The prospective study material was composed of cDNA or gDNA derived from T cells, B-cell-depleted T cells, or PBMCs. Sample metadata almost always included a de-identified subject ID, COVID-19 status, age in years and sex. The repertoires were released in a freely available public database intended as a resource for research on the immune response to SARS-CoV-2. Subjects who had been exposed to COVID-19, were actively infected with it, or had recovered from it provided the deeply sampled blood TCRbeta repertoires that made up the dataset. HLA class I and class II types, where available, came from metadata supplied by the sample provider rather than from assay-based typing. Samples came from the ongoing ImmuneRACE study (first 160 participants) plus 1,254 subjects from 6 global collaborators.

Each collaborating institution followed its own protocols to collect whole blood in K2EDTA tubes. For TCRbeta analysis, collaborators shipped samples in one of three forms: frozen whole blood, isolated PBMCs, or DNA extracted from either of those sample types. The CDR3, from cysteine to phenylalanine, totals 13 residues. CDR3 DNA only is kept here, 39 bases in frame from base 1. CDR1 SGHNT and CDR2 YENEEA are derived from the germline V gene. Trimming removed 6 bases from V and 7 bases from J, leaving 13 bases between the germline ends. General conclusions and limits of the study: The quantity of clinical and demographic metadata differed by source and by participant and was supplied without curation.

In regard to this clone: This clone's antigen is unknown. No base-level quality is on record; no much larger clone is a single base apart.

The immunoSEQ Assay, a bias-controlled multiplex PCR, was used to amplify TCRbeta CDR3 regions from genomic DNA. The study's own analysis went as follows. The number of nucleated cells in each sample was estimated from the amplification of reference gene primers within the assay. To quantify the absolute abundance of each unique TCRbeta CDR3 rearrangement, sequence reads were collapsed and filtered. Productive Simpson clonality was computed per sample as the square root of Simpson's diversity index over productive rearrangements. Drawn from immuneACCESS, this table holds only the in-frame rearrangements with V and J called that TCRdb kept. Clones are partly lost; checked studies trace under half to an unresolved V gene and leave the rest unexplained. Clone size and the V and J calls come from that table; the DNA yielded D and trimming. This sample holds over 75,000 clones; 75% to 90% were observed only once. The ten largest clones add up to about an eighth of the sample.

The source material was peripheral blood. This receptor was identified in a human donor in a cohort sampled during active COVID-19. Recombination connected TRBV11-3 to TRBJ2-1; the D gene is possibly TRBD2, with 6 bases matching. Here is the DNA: TGTGCCAGCAGTTACCTAGCGCAGAATGAGCAGTTCTTC. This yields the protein CASSYLAQNEQFF.